The clone carrying this T cell receptor beta chain was detected ten times or more. The source of the sample is a study of blood T cell repertoires in COVID-19. For the study at large: Acute and convalescent COVID-19 specimens originated in the United States, Italy and Spain. From T cells, B-cell-depleted T cells, or PBMCs came the material, which was cDNA or gDNA.

Authors' data handling: The assay estimated nucleated cells by amplifying reference gene primers. Generated by immunoSEQ multiplex PCR, the TCRdb table keeps only in-frame clones and is missing some. V, J and clone size reflect that table, while D and trimming were determined from the DNA. The table includes 150,000 or so clones, over 75% detected once. CDR3 length: 13 amino acids. Trimming took 5 bases from V and 4 from J, leaving 10 bases between them. Germline assignment: CDR1 SGHAT and CDR2 FQNNGV. V and J are TRBV11-2 and TRBJ2-3; TRBD2 might be the D (5 bases). This sequence was found in a man in his 60s with active or convalescent COVID-19. The sample was peripheral blood. Here the CDR3 DNA reads TGTGCCAGCAGCAAACCACTAGCAGATACGCAGTATTTT. Its translation: CASSKPLADTQYF.